This T cell receptor beta chain stems from a study of sequential checkpoint blockade in melanoma. Study information: Patients were randomized 1:1 to nivolumab-then-ipilimumab or ipilimumab-then-nivolumab first-line.

Germline-derived CDR1 and CDR2 are LNHDA and SQIVND (reference sequence). This CDR3 region has 15 residues. Profiled with immunoSEQ multiplex PCR; TCRdb holds only in-frame clones, not every one. The sample lists over 10,000 clones, 65% to 75% occurring once. The treatment: randomized to nivolumab then ipilimumab (arm A) or the reverse (arm B). Live CD3+CD8+ CD19− CD56− cells were sorted from PBMCs. This specimen was CD8+ T cells sorted from blood (inferred from file names), taken from a patient given nivolumab and ipilimumab in sequence. The J gene is TRBJ2-5, the V gene TRBV19; D is possibly TRBD1 (6 bases). The J call could be wrong; TRBJ2-7 is a better fit for the DNA end. This TCR was sampled from a human donor with melanoma. The CDR3 coding sequence is TGTGCCAGTAGTCCCAGTAGACAGGACTCCTACGAGCAGTACTTC. Encoded protein: CASSPSRQDSYEQYF.